This T cell receptor (beta chain) comes out of a study of T cell responses to AZD1222 COVID-19 vaccine (dated by TCRdb to the early 2020s). General notes on the study: TCR sequencing was performed for fewer than 250 trial participants, of whom about 200 were given two doses of AZD1222 and around 25 were given two doses of MenACWY control vaccine. Trial participants were enrolled into age subgroups of 18-55, 56-69 and 70-plus years, which contained around 150, 29 and 61 TCR-sequenced participants, respectively.

Results the study describes overall, beyond this receptor: Most participants were white British and females outnumbered males, and the authors suggested that clonal diversity may have been underestimated. A significant rise in spike-specific TCR breadth and depth was observed after two AZD1222 doses relative to day 0 and relative to MenACWY recipients. Vaccine-associated CD4 TCRs spanned the whole spike protein, with dominant responses in regions 160-218 and 743-854. In the small 56-69-year group, the increase in depth fell short of significance, most likely because of low power. Because no day 14 peak-response samples were available, the repertoires could be characterized only after the peak T cell response. Conclusions about previously exposed vaccinees are limited, since just 5 or 6 AZD1222 recipients were seropositive for SARS-CoV-2 at baseline. Reportedly, close to half of the unique spike-specific TCRs recognized epitopes lying outside the regions that are mutated in the B.1.351 and B.1.1.7 variants.

In light of the paper, this sample's time point label describes: baseline before first vaccination. This specimen's treatment or condition label, per the study, means: meningococcal conjugate vaccine given as trial control. Vaccinee samples were obtained from the UK trials COV001 and COV002, which included a single-blind randomized controlled phase 2/3 trial of AZD1222 (ChAdOx1 nCoV-19) in healthy adults. For TCRbeta chain sequencing, PBMC samples from trial participants were taken at day 0 and at day 28 after the second dose. This clone showed up just a few times. Its antigen remains undetermined. Per-nucleotide qualities are absent, and no much larger clonotype sits a single base away. The CDR3 regions of human TCRbeta chains were subjected to immunosequencing. Processing in the source paper ran as follows. Repertoire TCRs were checked for matches against a reference library of SARS-CoV-2-specific TCRs that had been generated using the MIRA antigen-specificity platform. Breadth was defined as the fraction of unique TCRs that were SARS-CoV-2-associated. Depth was defined as the fraction of total T cells that were SARS-CoV-2-associated. Using the MIRA data, every spike-specific TCR was mapped to the spike region that the TCR reacted to and assigned to either a CD4 or a CD8 class. Log10-transformed breadth and depth values were compared by one-way ANOVA with Sidak's multiple comparisons tests. In its TCRdb copy, this immuneACCESS table keeps in-frame sequences only and misses some clones. Where compared with another copy, unresolved V genes explain less than half of these, and the others have no known cause. V, J and clone size derive from that table, while D and trimming were established from the DNA sequence. In all, the sample holds around 88,000 clones, and about 90% of those were seen once. Clones ranked in the top ten supply approximately 2.8% of the sample.

This material consisted of peripheral blood, taken on day 0 of MenACWY control vaccination. This clonotype was sampled from an adult in good health.

The CDR3 reads as follows: CASSLSTDNSPLHF. The DNA reads TGTGCCAGCAGTTTATCAACAGATAATTCACCCCTCCACTTT. The rearranged chain carries TRBV28 and TRBJ1-6; no confident D gene assignment can be made. The germline V gene sets CDR1 to MDHEN and CDR2 to SYDVKM. The CDR3 sequence holds 14 residues, the cysteine and phenylalanine included. The only DNA kept is the CDR3, 42 bases in frame from the first base. Deletion took 1 base off V and 5 bases off J, with a span of 6 bases between the germline ends.